Each of the 7 T cell receptor beta chains below was sequenced from the same sample in a study of low-dose radiotherapy and immunotherapy resistance in tumors. With TRAV- and TRBV-specific primers, first-strand cDNA was made, covering the alpha and beta chains. Both a constant-region primer and a V-primer adapter served to amplify TCRs across 15 to 25 PCR cycles. TCRdb redid the calling of the reads with MiXCR, one entry per CDR3 protein. The sample contains fewer than 8,500 distinct CDR3 sequences, 61% of which appear only once. Receptors were obtained from a human donor with advanced metastatic prostate, ovarian, gallbladder or colorectal cancer (not recorded which). This table probably holds off-target reads from a library built for another chain.

This clonotype occurred a few times. The chain employs TRBV9 and TRBJ2-1, with a possible D match to TRBD2 (6 bases). The germline CDR1 and CDR2 sequences are SGDLS and YYNGEE. V lost 1 base to trimming and J lost 7 bases, with 12 bases between them. This CDR3 is built from 14 residues. The CDR3 sequence is CASSVTGVENEQFF. The CDR3 DNA reads TGTGCCAGCAGCGTAACGGGAGTGGAAAATGAGCAGTTCTTC.

The CDR3 DNA reads TGTGCCAGCTCCCAAGACAGGGACACTGAAGCTTTCTTT. It codes for CASSQDRDTEAFF. The chain employs TRBV18 and TRBJ1-1; 7 bases are a match to TRBD1. The germline CDR1 and CDR2 sequences are KGHSH and LQKENI. The CDR3 runs to 13 residues. J gave up 3 bases and V 6 bases, and 4 bases lay outside the gene matches.

The DNA for the CDR3 is TGTGCCAGCAGCGCTTTACAAGGATCCACCGGGGAGCTGTTTTTT. This sequence encodes CASSALQGSTGELFF. J is TRBJ2-2 and V is TRBV7-2; D unresolved. Germline V CDR1 and CDR2: SGHTA, FQGNSA. This CDR3 has 15 amino acids. V gave up 5 bases and J gave up 4 bases, with 14 bases separating them. The full variable domain, with the rest looked up from reference TRBV7-2 and TRBJ2-2, is GAGVSQSPSNKVTEKGKDVELRCDPISGHTALYWYRQSLGQGLEFLIYFQGNSAPDKSGLPSDRFSAERTGGSVSTLTIQRTQQEDSAVYLCASSALQGSTGELFFGEGSRLTVL.

This clonotype was detected once. This sequence joins TRBV27 and TRBJ1-4; D is ambiguous. The germline V gene encodes CDR1 MNHEY and CDR2 SMNVEV (reference sequence). The length of the CDR3 is 15 residues. V was cut by 0 bases and J by 8 bases, with 13 bases left in between. CDR3 residues: CASSLSGRREEKLFF. Written as DNA, the CDR3 is TGTGCCAGCAGTTTATCAGGCAGAAGGGAAGAAAAACTGTTTTTT.

The genes are TRBV5-1 and TRBJ2-1, with TRBD1 matching over 7 bases. This CDR3 has 14 amino acids. V trimming: 4 bases; J trimming: 5 bases; junction bases outside the gene matches: 6. Germline V CDR1 and CDR2: SGHRS, YFSETQ. CDR3: CASSVRDRHNEQFF. CDR3 DNA sequence: TGCGCCAGCAGCGTCCGGGACAGACACAATGAGCAGTTCTTC.

The chain combines TRBV3-1 with TRBJ2-5; 12 positions agree with TRBD2. The CDR3 is 16 residues long. Trimming at V came to 2 bases and at J to 1 base, leaving 2 bases not matched to a gene. Per germline, CDR1 LGHDT and CDR2 YNNKEL (reference sequence). CDR3 residues: CASSQLAGGPQETQYF. CDR3 sequence (DNA): TGTGCCAGCAGCCAACTAGCGGGAGGGCCCCAAGAGACCCAGTACTTC.

J is TRBJ2-3 and V is TRBV6-4; TRBD2 matches 13 bases. The CDR3 runs to 17 residues. V was pared by 3 bases and J by 4 bases, with 7 bases of the junction left unmatched. The germline V gene encodes CDR1 MRHNA and CDR2 SNTAGT. CDR3 region: CASSDETSGGAPDTQYF. Written as DNA, the CDR3 is TGTGCCAGCAGTGATGAAACTAGCGGGGGGGCCCCAGATACGCAGTATTTT.